The clone carrying this TCR beta chain was recorded a few times. This specimen belongs to a study of T cells in Graves' hyperthyroidism and ophthalmopathy. Amplified regions were TCR beta CDR3 sequences from RNA transcripts. First-round RT-PCR of the TCR CDR3 relied on the HTBI primer set. TCRdb independently ran MiXCR on the multiplex PCR reads; one entry per CDR3 protein. The sample lists 600,000 to 650,000 distinct CDR3 sequences; about 20% were seen once. Criteria for exclusion of patients were uncontrolled infection, other autoimmune disease, pregnancy or lactation. Fresh peripheral blood, more than 9 ml, yielded the PBMCs. CDR3 length: 14 amino acids. Trimming shortened V by 0 bases and J by 4 bases, and 7 bases separated the two germline ends. Per germline, CDR1 MNHEY and CDR2 SMNVEV (reference sequence).

The source material was blood. The sequence was collected from a young man with Graves' ophthalmopathy. V usage is TRBV27 and J usage is TRBJ1-3; tentatively, D is TRBD1 (6 bases). CDR3 DNA: TGTGCCAGCAGTTTATCCCAGGGGGGAAACACCATATATTTT. Protein product: CASSLSQGGNTIYF.